This record looks at one T cell receptor beta chain sequence and its context. The data belong to a study of cytomegalovirus exposure and HLA in healthy donors. The PCR had 60 Vbeta and 13 Jbeta primers. Sequencing was performed with immunoSEQ multiplex PCR; in TCRdb, only in-frame clones are kept and a portion is missing. Of some 200,000 clones listed, 82% are singletons. Trimming removed 3 bases from V and 7 bases from J; junction bases left unmatched: 12. Germline V CDR1 and CDR2: LGHNA, YSLEER. The CDR3 is 18 amino acids. Specimen: PBMCs. The receptor was derived from a woman in her forties or fifties in good health and CMV-seropositive. The V gene is TRBV4-3, the J gene TRBJ1-4; the match to TRBD1 covers 12 bases. This CDR3 is CASSHSGTGGGGGEKLFF. In DNA, the CDR3 is TGCGCCAGCAGCCACTCCGGGACAGGGGGCGGGGGAGGTGAAAAACTGTTTTTT.